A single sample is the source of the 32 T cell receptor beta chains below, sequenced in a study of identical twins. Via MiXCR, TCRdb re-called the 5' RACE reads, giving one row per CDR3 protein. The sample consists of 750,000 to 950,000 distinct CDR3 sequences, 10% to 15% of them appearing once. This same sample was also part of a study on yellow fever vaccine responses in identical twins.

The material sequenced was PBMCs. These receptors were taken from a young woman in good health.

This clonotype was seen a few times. The CDR3 bases are TGCAGTGCTAGAGTTCCCGGGAGACTAGGAGGGTACCAAGAGACCCAGTACTTC. This encodes CSARVPGRLGGYQETQYF. The rearrangement uses TRBV20-1 and TRBJ2-5; D is perhaps TRBD2 (6 bases). The CDR3 has 18 amino acids. The V end was cut by 1 base, the J end by 0 bases, with 21 bases between. Germline assignment: CDR1 DFQATT and CDR2 SNEGSKA (reference sequence).

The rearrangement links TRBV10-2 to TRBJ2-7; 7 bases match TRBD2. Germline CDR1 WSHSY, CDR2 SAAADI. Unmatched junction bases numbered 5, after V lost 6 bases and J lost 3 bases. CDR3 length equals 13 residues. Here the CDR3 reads CASRAGDIYEQYF. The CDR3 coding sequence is TGCGCCAGCAGGGCGGGAGATATCTACGAGCAGTACTTC.

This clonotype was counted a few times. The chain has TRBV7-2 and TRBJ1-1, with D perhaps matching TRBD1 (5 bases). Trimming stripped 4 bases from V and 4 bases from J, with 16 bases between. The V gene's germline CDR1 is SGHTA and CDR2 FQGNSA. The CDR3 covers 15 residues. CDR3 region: CASSSGPGAGTEAFF. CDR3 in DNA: TGTGCCAGCAGCTCCGGCCCTGGGGCGGGCACTGAAGCTTTCTTT.

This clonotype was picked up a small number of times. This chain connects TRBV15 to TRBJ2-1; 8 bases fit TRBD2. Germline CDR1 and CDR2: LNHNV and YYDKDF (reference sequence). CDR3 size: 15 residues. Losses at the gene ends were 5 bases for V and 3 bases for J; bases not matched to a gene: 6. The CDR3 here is CATSVGGVGYNEQFF. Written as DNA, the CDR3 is TGTGCCACCAGCGTCGGGGGGGTAGGCTACAATGAGCAGTTCTTC.

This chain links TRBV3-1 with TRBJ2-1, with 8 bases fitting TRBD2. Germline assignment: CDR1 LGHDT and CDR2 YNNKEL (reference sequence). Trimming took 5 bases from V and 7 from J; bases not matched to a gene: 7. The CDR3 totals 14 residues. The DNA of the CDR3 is TGTGCCAGCAGCTCGGGACTAGTGAGGAATGAGCAGTTCTTC. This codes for CASSSGLVRNEQFF.

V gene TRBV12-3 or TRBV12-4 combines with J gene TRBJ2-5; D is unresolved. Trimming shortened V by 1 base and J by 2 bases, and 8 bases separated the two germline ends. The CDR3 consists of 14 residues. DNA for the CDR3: TGTGCCAGCAGTTTAGACAGATTACAAGAGACCCAGTACTTC. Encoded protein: CASSLDRLQETQYF.

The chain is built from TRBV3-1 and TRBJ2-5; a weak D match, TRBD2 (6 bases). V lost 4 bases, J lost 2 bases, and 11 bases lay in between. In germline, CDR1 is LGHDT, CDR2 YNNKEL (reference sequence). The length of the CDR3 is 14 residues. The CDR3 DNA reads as TGTGCCAGCAGCCTCAGACTAGTTCAAGAGACCCAGTACTTC. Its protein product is CASSLRLVQETQYF.

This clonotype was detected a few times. CDR3 amino acids: CASSLDRVNSPLHF. In nucleotides, the CDR3 is TGTGCCAGCAGTTTGGACAGGGTTAATTCACCCCTCCACTTT. The chain links TRBV12-3 or TRBV12-4 to TRBJ1-6; the match to TRBD1 covers 8 bases. The V segment lost 3 bases and the J segment 6 bases; nucleotides outside the gene matches: 1. CDR3 length equals 14 residues.

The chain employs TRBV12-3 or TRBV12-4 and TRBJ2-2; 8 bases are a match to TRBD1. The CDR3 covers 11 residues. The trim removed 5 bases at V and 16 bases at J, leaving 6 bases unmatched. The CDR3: CASSGGTGPFF. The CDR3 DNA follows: TGTGCCAGCAGTGGGGGGACAGGCCCGTTTTTT.

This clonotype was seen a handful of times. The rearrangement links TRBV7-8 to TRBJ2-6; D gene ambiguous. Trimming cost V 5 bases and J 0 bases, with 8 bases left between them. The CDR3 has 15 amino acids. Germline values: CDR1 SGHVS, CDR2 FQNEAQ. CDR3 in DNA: TGTGCCAGCAGCAATCGAGGCTCTGGGGCCAACGTCCTGACTTTC. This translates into CASSNRGSGANVLTF.

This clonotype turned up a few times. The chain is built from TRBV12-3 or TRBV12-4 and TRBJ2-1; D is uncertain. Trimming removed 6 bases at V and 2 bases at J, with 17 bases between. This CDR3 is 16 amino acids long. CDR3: CASSPRTAYTYNEQFF. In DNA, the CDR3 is TGTGCCAGCAGCCCCAGAACAGCCTACACCTACAATGAGCAGTTCTTC.

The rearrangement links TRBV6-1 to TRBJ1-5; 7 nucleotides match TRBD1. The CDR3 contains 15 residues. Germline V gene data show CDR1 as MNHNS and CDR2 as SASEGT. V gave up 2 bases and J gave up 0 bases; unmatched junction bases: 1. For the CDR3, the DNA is TGTGCCAGCAGTGAAACAGGGGATAGCAATCAGCCCCAGCATTTT. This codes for CASSETGDSNQPQHF.

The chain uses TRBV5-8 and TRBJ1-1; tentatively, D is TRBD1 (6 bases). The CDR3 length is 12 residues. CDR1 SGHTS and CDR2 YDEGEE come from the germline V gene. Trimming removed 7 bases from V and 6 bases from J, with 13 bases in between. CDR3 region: CASRAGAAEAFF. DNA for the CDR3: TGTGCCAGCCGAGCGGGGGCCGCTGAAGCTTTCTTT.

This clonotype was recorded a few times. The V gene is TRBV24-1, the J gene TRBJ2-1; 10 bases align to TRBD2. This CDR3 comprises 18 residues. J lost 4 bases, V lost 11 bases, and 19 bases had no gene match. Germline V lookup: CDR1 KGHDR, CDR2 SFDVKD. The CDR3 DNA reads TGTGCCATACAACAGGGAGGAGCGGGAGGGCCCGGATACAATGAGCAGTTCTTC. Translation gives CAIQQGGAGGPGYNEQFF.

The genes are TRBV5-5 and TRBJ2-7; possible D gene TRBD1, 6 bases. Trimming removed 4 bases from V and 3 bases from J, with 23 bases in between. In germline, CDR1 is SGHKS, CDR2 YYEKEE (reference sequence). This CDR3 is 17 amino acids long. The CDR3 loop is CASSPLPKGQRGYEQYF. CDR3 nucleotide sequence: TGTGCCAGCAGCCCTCTACCAAAGGGACAAAGGGGCTACGAGCAGTACTTC. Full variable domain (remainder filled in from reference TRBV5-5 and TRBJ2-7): DAGVTQSPTHLIKTRGQQVTLRCSPISGHKSVSWYQQVLGQGPQFIFQYYEKEERGRGNFPDRFSARQFPNYSSELNVNALLLGDSALYLCASSPLPKGQRGYEQYFGPGTRLTVT.

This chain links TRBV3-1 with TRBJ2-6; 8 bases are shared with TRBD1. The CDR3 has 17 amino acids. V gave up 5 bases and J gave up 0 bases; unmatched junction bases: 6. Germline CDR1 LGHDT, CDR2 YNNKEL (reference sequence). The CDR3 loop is CASSATGALSGANVLTF. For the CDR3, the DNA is TGTGCCAGCAGCGCGACAGGGGCCCTCTCTGGGGCCAACGTCCTGACTTTC.

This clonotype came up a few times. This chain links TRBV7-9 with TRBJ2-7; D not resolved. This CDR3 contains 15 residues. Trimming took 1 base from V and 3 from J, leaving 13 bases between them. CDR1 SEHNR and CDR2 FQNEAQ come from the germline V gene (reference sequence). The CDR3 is CASSLEAGRDYEQYF. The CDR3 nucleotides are TGTGCCAGCAGCTTAGAGGCCGGGCGAGACTACGAGCAGTACTTC.

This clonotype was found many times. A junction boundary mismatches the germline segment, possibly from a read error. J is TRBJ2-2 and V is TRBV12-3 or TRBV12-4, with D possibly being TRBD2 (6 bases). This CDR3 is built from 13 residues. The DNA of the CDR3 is TGCGCCAGCAGCTTGGGGGGAACCGGGGAGCTGTTTTTT. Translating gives CASSLGGTGELFF.

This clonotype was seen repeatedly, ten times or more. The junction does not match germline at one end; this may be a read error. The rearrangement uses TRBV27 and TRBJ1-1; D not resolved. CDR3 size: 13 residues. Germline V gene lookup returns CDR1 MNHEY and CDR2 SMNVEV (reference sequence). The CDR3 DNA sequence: TGTTCCAGCAGCCAACCCGGGGTCACTGAAGCTTTCTTT. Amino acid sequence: CSSSQPGVTEAFF.

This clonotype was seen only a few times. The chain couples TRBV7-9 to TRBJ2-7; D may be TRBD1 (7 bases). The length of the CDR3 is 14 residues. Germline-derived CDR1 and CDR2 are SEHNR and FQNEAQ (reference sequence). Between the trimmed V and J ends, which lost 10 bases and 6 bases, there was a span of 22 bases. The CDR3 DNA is TGTGCCACGGAGGACAGGAGGGAACCCTTCGAGCAGTACTTC. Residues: CATEDRREPFEQYF.

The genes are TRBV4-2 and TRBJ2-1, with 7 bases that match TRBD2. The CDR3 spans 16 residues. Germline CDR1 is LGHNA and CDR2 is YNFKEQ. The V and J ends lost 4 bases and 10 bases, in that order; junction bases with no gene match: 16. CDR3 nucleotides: TGTGCCAGCAGCCCGGAAAGCGGACTAGTAAGCGGCGAGCAGTTCTTC. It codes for CASSPESGLVSGEQFF.

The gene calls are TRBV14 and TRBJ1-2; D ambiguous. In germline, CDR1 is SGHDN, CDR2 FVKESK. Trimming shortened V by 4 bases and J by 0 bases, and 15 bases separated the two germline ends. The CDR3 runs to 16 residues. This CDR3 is CASSRTDHPANYGYTF. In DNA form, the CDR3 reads TGTGCCAGCAGCCGTACAGACCACCCGGCTAACTATGGCTACACCTTC.

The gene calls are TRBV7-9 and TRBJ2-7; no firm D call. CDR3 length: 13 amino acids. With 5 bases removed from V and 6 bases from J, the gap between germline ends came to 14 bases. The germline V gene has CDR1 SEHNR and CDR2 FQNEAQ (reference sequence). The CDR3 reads CASSPPWQPEQYF. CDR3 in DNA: TGTGCCAGCAGCCCCCCGTGGCAACCCGAGCAGTACTTC.

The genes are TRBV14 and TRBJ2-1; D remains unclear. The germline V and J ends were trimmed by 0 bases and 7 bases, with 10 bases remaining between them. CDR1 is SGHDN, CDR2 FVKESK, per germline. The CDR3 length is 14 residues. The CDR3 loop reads CASSQEPWGNEQFF. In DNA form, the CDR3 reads TGTGCCAGCAGCCAAGAGCCTTGGGGTAATGAGCAGTTCTTC.

The CDR3 bases are TGTGCCAGCAGTGACACATTAGGACAGGGGGCGCGGGGGGGACAAGAGACCCAGTACTTC. Encoded protein: CASSDTLGQGARGGQETQYF. The chain combines TRBV28 with TRBJ2-5, with 11 bases that match TRBD1. Germline CDR1 is MDHEN and CDR2 is SYDVKM. V gave up 5 bases and J gave up 2 bases; unmatched junction bases: 19. The CDR3 spans 20 residues.

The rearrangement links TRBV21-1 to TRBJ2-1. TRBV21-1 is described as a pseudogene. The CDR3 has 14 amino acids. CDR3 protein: CASSKGLSTDEQFF. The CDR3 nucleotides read TGTGCCAGCAGCAAAGGACTTTCTACCGATGAGCAGTTCTTC.

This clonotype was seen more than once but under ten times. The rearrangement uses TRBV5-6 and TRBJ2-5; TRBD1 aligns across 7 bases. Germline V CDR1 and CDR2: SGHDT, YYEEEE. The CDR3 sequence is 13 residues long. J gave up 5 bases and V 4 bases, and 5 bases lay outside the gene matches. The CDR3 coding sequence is TGTGCCAGCAGCAAGACAGGGCCCGAGACCCAGTACTTC. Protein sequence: CASSKTGPETQYF.

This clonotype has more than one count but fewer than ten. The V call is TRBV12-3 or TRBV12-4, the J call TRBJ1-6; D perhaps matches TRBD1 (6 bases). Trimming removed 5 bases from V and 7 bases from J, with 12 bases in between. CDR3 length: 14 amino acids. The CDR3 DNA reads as TGTGCCAGCAGTGCTAGGGGGAGGAATTCACCCCTCCACTTT. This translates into CASSARGRNSPLHF.

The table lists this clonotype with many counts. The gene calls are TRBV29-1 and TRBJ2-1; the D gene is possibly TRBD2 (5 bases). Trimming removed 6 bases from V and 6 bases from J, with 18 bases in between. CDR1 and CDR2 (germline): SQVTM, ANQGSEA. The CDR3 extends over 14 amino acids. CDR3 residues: CSVHRDTARNEQFF. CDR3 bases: TGCAGCGTGCATCGGGATACAGCCCGCAATGAGCAGTTCTTC.

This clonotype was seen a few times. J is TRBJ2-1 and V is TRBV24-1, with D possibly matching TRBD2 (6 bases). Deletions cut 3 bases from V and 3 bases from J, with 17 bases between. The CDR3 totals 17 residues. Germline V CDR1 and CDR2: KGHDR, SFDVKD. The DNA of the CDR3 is TGTGCCACCAGTGATCTAGCGCCTAAGGTGGGCTACAATGAGCAGTTCTTC. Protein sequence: CATSDLAPKVGYNEQFF.

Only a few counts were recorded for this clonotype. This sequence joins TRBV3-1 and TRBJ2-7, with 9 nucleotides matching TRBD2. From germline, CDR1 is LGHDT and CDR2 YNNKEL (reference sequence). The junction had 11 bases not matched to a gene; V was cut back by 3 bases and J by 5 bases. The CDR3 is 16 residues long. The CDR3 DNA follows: TGTGCCAGCAGCCACACCTCCGGACTAGCGAACCACGAGCAGTACTTC. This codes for CASSHTSGLANHEQYF.

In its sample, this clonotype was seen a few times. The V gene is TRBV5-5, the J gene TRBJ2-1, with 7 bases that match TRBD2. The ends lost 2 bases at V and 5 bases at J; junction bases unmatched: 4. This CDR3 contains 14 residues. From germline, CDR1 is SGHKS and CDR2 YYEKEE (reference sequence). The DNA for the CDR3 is TGTGCCAGCAGCTTCAGCGGGGTGGACAATGAGCAGTTCTTC. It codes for CASSFSGVDNEQFF.